This entry features one T cell receptor beta chain sequence. What it recognizes is unknown. Pregnant or lactating patients were excluded, as were those with uncontrolled infection or other autoimmune disease. This specimen belongs to a study of T cells in Graves' hyperthyroidism and ophthalmopathy. Regarding the study as a whole: Ophthalmopathy was distinguished from stable hyperthyroidism by 13 V-J signatures. Most thyroid clonotypes with frequency above 0.001 were detected in blood.

CDR1 is DFQATT, CDR2 SNEGSKA, per germline (reference sequence). V was trimmed by 0 bases and J by 5 bases, leaving 7 bases between them. The CDR3 has 12 amino acids. Amplified regions were TCR beta CDR3 sequences from RNA transcripts. The HTBI primer set served for first-round RT-PCR of the TCR CDR3. TCRdb called the multiplex PCR reads again in MiXCR, with one record for every CDR3 protein. Of about 570,000 distinct CDR3 sequences in the sample, roughly 46% were seen once. The V gene is TRBV20-1, the J gene TRBJ1-2; D is unresolved. The sequence came from an adult woman with Graves' disease, either hyperthyroidism or ophthalmopathy (not recorded which). The sequenced sample consisted of peripheral blood or thyroid tissue (not recorded which). CDR3 DNA sequence: TGCAGTGCTAGAGAGTTGGGGTATGGCTACACCTTC. As protein: CSARELGYGYTF.